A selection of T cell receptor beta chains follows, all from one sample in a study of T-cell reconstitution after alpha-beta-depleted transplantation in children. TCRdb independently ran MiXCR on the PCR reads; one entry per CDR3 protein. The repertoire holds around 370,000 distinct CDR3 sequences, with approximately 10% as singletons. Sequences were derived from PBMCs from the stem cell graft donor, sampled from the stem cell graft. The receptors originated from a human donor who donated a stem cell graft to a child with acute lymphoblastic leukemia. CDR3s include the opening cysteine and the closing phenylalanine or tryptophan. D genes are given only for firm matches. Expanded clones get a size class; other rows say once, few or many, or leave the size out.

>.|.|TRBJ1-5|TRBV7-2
CASSPMGNQPQHF
TGTGCCAGCAGCCCCATGGGCAATCAGCCCCAGCATTTT
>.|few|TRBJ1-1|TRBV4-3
CASSQDRGMNTEAFF
TGCGCCAGCAGCCAAGACAGGGGTATGAACACTGAAGCTTTCTTT
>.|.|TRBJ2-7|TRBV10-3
CAISDRLITYEQYF
TGTGCCATCAGTGACAGGCTCATCACCTACGAGCAGTACTTC
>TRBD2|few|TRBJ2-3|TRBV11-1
CASSLGALAGPRGTDTQYF
TGTGCCAGCAGCTTAGGTGCACTAGCGGGACCCAGAGGCACAGATACGCAGTATTTT
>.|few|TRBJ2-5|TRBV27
CASRPDRQGGTQYF
TGTGCCAGCAGGCCTGACCGACAGGGAGGGACCCAGTACTTC
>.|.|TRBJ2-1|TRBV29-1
CSVEVGRRATHNEQFF
TGCAGCGTTGAAGTGGGCCGGAGGGCCACCCACAATGAGCAGTTCTTC
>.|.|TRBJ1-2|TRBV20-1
CSAREVGAIPNYGYTF
TGCAGTGCTAGAGAGGTTGGGGCCATACCTAACTATGGCTACACCTTC
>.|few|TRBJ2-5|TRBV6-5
CASITPGKRETQYF
TGTGCCAGCATTACGCCAGGGAAACGAGAGACCCAGTACTTC
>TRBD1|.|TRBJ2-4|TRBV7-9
CASRPGQGVNIQYF
TGTGCCAGCAGACCTGGACAGGGGGTAAACATTCAGTACTTC
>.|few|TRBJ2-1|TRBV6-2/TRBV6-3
CASSYDGTPFNEQFF
TGTGCCAGCAGTTACGACGGGACTCCTTTCAATGAGCAGTTCTTC
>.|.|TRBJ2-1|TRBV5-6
CASSLGSKGSNEQFF
TGTGCCAGCAGCCTGGGGTCTAAGGGGAGCAATGAGCAGTTCTTC
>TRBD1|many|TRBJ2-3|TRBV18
CASSPRTGGTDTQYF
TGTGCCAGCTCACCAAGGACAGGGGGCACAGATACGCAGTATTTT
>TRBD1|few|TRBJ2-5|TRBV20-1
CSATRGQGETQYF
TGCAGTGCTACCCGTGGACAGGGAGAGACCCAGTACTTC
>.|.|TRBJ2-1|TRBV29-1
CSVEDLLPGVAAKRGHNEQFF
TGCAGCGTTGAAGATCTTCTGCCTGGGGTAGCGGCAAAGAGGGGACACAATGAGCAGTTCTTC
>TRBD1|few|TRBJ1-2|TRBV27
CASSLRTGAYGYTF
TGTGCCAGCAGTTTAAGGACAGGGGCCTATGGCTACACCTTC
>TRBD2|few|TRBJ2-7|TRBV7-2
CASSLASGSTKYF
TGTGCCAGCAGCTTAGCGAGCGGGAGTACGAAGTACTTC
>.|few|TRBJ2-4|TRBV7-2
CASSRGRDQYF
TGTGCCAGCAGCCGGGGACGGGATCAGTACTTC
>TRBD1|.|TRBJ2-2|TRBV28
CASSFIPDRGFLNTGELFF
TGTGCCAGCAGCTTTATACCGGACAGGGGCTTCCTTAACACCGGGGAGCTGTTTTTT